This TCR beta chain was retrieved from a study of blood T cell repertoires in COVID-19. Profiled with immunoSEQ multiplex PCR; TCRdb holds only in-frame clones, not every one. Here the sample spans about 200,000 clones, 80% to 85% being singletons. V gave up 7 bases and J gave up 8 bases, with 20 bases separating them. CDR3 length equals 14 residues. In germline, CDR1 is SNHLY, CDR2 FYNNEI. This clone showed up just a few times. The sample taken for sequencing was PBMCs or T cells enriched from blood (not recorded which). The gene calls are TRBV2 and TRBJ1-2, with D hard to call. This TCR was recovered from a man aged 40-49 years who had recovered from COVID-19. The CDR3 DNA follows: TGTGCCAGCACAGCGGCGGGCCGCGTATGGGGCTACACCTTC. Protein: CASTAAGRVWGYTF.